A single sample is the source of the 14 T cell receptor beta chains below, sequenced in a study of cytomegalovirus exposure and HLA in healthy donors (dated by TCRdb to about 2017). The method was the immunoSEQ multiplex PCR assay. The multiplex PCR relied on a mix of 60 forward primers for TCR Vbeta segments and 13 reverse primers for TCR Jbeta segments. TCRdb retrieved this table from immuneACCESS and kept in-frame rearrangements only. Not all clones are present; in checked studies, unresolved V genes account for under half, and no reason is known for the remainder. The sample table contains some 99,000 clones; only one count was recorded for around three quarters of them. Clones ranked in the top ten supply 7% to 9% of the sample. Input material: PBMCs. The receptors originated from a woman aged 45-59 years in good health and CMV-seropositive.

The gene calls are TRBV5-4 and TRBJ2-7; 7 bases line up with TRBD1. The CDR3 length is 14 residues. J was trimmed by 2 bases and V by 4 bases; bases with no gene match: 6. The germline V gene encodes CDR1 SGHNT and CDR2 YYREEE (reference sequence). CDR3 bases: TGTGCCAGCAGCCCCCCGGGACAGCCCTACGAGCAGTACTTC. Translating it yields CASSPPGQPYEQYF.

The chain joins TRBV7-9 to TRBJ2-3, with 14 bases matching TRBD2. Trimming at V came to 1 base and at J to 5 bases, leaving 5 bases not matched to a gene. CDR1 is SEHNR, CDR2 FQNEAQ, per germline (reference sequence). The CDR3 has 17 amino acids. The CDR3 sequence is CASSLGTSGRPRDTQYF. In DNA form, the CDR3 reads TGTGCCAGCAGCTTAGGGACTAGCGGGAGGCCGAGAGATACGCAGTATTTT.

The V and J genes are TRBV5-5 and TRBJ2-5, with a weak D call TRBD2 (7 bases). Germline V gene sequence: CDR1 SGHKS, CDR2 YYEKEE (reference sequence). This CDR3 has 15 amino acids. The V and J ends lost 2 bases and 2 bases respectively, with 13 bases between them. The CDR3 DNA reads as TGTGCCAGCAGCTTCTCCGGGGGGCCACAAGAGACCCAGTACTTC. Protein sequence: CASSFSGGPQETQYF.

CDR3 DNA sequence: TGTGCCAGCAGGATGCTAGCGGGGTGGACAGATACGCAGTATTTT. Residues: CASRMLAGWTDTQYF. The J gene is TRBJ2-3, the V gene TRBV6-1; 9 positions agree with TRBD2. This CDR3 is 15 amino acids long. Trimming removed 6 bases from V and 3 bases from J; junction bases left unmatched: 7. The germline CDR1 and CDR2 sequences are MNHNS and SASEGT.

This chain uses TRBV6-6 with TRBJ1-6; the D gene is possibly TRBD1 (6 bases). Germline V CDR1 and CDR2: MNHNY, SVGAGI (reference sequence). The CDR3 is made up of 15 amino acids. Trimming shortened V by 7 bases and J by 8 bases, and 18 bases separated the two germline ends. CDR3 protein: CASTLTRGGDSPLHF. For the CDR3, the DNA is TGTGCCAGCACCCTCACCAGGGGAGGGGATTCACCCCTCCACTTT.

This chain uses TRBV4-3 with TRBJ2-7; 10 positions match TRBD2. Unmatched junction bases numbered 3, after V lost 0 bases and J lost 4 bases. Germline V CDR1 and CDR2: LGHNA, YSLEER. The CDR3 covers 15 residues. The CDR3: CASSQDPSGGYEQYF. In DNA form, the CDR3 reads TGCGCCAGCAGCCAAGATCCTAGCGGGGGATACGAGCAGTACTTC.

The rearrangement joins TRBV2 to TRBJ2-5; D uncertain. V was pared by 2 bases and J by 0 bases, with 7 bases between. In germline, CDR1 is SNHLY, CDR2 FYNNEI. The CDR3 extends over 14 amino acids. CDR3 sequence reads: CASSESSYQETQYF. The CDR3 bases are TGTGCCAGCAGTGAAAGTAGTTACCAAGAGACCCAGTACTTC.

The V gene is TRBV7-6, the J gene TRBJ2-7; unclear D gene. V gave up 1 base and J gave up 7 bases, with 17 bases separating them. This CDR3 contains 15 residues. Germline V gene data show CDR1 as SGHVS and CDR2 as FNYEAQ. The CDR3 protein is CASSLGVAGPAEQYF. Here the CDR3 DNA reads TGTGCCAGCAGCTTAGGTGTCGCAGGTCCCGCGGAGCAGTACTTC.

The rearrangement joins TRBV19 to TRBJ2-7, with TRBD2 matching 11 bases. Germline CDR1 is LNHDA and CDR2 is SQIVND (reference sequence). The CDR3 spans 16 residues. With 5 bases clipped from V and 7 bases from J, the junction kept 13 bases outside the gene matches. As DNA, the CDR3 is TGTGCCAGTAGTGCGTCTGAGACTAGCGGGACGTTAGAGCAGTACTTC. Translation: CASSASETSGTLEQYF.

V and J are TRBV5-6 and TRBJ1-2; 8 positions agree with TRBD1. Germline V gene lookup returns CDR1 SGHDT and CDR2 YYEEEE. The V segment lost 0 bases and the J segment 4 bases; nucleotides outside the gene matches: 5. The CDR3 loop spans 15 amino acids. DNA for the CDR3: TGTGCCAGCAGCTTGGTTGGAGGACAGGGCTATGGCTACACCTTC. This encodes CASSLVGGQGYGYTF.

The chain carries TRBV19 and TRBJ1-1, with 7 bases aligning to TRBD1. With 7 bases clipped from V and 4 bases from J, the junction kept 9 bases outside the gene matches. The CDR3 consists of 14 residues. CDR1 and CDR2 (germline): LNHDA, SQIVND (reference sequence). CDR3 bases: TGTGCCAGTATGGAGACAGGGTCGGGCACTGAAGCTTTCTTT. Its translation: CASMETGSGTEAFF.

This clone came up once. This chain joins TRBV6-5 and TRBJ2-7; D may be TRBD1 (6 bases). Germline V gives CDR1 MNHEY, CDR2 SVGAGI. This CDR3 is built from 14 residues. Deletions cut 0 bases from V and 0 bases from J, with 6 bases between. In DNA, the CDR3 is TGTGCCAGCAGTTACTCGGACAGCTCCTACGAGCAGTACTTC. Translated: CASSYSDSSYEQYF.

This clone occurred a few times. The chain joins TRBV5-8 to TRBJ2-2; the D gene is possibly TRBD2 (6 bases). CDR3 size: 13 residues. V lost 2 bases to trimming and J lost 6 bases, with 8 bases between them. Germline lookup yields CDR1 SGHTS and CDR2 YDEGEE. The DNA of the CDR3 is TGTGCCAGCAGCTTCGGAGGGCCCGGGGAGCTGTTTTTT. Translated, it gives CASSFGGPGELFF.

The chain joins TRBV6-5 to TRBJ2-1, with 8 bases that match TRBD2. Trimming at V came to 2 bases and at J to 9 bases, leaving 12 bases not matched to a gene. The CDR3 has 16 amino acids. CDR1 and CDR2 (germline): MNHEY, SVGAGI. CDR3 coding DNA: TGTGCCAGCAGTTACACGCCACGGGAGGGCCGGGGTGAGCAGTTCTTC. Its translation: CASSYTPREGRGEQFF.